This T cell receptor beta chain derives from a study of cytomegalovirus exposure and HLA in healthy donors. With 60 Vbeta and 13 Jbeta primers, the PCR was carried out. Some clones are missing from TCRdb's copy, which holds only in-frame ones; the method was immunoSEQ multiplex PCR. Altogether 100,000 to 150,000 clones are present, about 9.1% being singletons, with the ten largest covering roughly 6.4%. The CDR3 consists of 16 residues. V lost 1 base to trimming and J lost 5 bases, with 15 bases between them. Germline V gives CDR1 SGHVS, CDR2 FNYEAQ. There are a few counts of this clone. No antigen is known for it. Study-wide points: Among TCR sequences, most were rare, though some public TCRs appeared in many donors. Available immune exposure information covered CMV serostatus only.

This chain joins TRBV7-6 and TRBJ2-1, with a weak D call TRBD2 (6 bases). Material: PBMCs. The receptor's source is a woman aged 40 to 50 in good health and CMV-seropositive. CDR3 loop: CASSLGGMGGHNEQFF. DNA for the CDR3: TGTGCCAGCAGCTTAGGGGGCATGGGAGGACACAATGAGCAGTTCTTC.